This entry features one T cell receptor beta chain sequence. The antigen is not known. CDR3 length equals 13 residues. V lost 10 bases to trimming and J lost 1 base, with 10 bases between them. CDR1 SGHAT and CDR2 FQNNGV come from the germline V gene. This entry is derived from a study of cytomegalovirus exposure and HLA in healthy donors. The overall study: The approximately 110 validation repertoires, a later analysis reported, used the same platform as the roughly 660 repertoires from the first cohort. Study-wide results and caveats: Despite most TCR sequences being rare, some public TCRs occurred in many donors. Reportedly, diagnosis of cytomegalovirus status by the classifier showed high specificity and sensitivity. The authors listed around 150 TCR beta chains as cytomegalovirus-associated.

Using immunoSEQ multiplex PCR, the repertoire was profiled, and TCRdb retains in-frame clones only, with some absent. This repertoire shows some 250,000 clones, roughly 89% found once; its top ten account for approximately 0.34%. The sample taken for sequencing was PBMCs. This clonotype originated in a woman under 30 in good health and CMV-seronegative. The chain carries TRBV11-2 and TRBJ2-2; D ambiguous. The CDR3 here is CATISGNTGELFF. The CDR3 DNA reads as TGTGCCACCATTTCGGGGAACACCGGGGAGCTGTTTTTT. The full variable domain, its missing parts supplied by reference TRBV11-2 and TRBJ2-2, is EAGVAQSPRYKIIEKRQSVAFWCNPISGHATLYWYQQILGQGPKLLIQFQNNGVVDDSQLPKDRFSAERLKGVDSTLKIQPAKLEDSAVYLCATISGNTGELFFGEGSRLTVL.